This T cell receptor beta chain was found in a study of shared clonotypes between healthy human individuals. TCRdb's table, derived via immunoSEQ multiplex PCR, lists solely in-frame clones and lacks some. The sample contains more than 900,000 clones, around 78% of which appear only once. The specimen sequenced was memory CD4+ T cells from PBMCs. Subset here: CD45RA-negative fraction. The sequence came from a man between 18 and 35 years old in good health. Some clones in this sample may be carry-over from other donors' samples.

The CDR3 coding sequence is TGTGCCAGCAACGGGCAGGCTGGGGCCAACGTCCTGACTTTC. Residues: CASNGQAGANVLTF. The V call is TRBV28, the J call TRBJ2-6; D remains ambiguous. Germline assignment: CDR1 MDHEN and CDR2 SYDVKM. The CDR3 runs 14 residues. V dropped 7 bases and J dropped 2 bases, with 9 bases sitting between them.